The rows below give T cell receptor beta chains drawn from one sample of a study of STAT5B mutations in CD4+ large granular lymphocyte leukemia. Clones were read by immunoSEQ multiplex PCR, and TCRdb kept only the in-frame ones, dropping some. The table includes about 30,000 clones, around 82% detected once. Sequenced input: CD4+ T cells from blood buffy coats. The receptors originated from a human donor in good health. CDR3s include the opening cysteine and the closing phenylalanine or tryptophan. D genes are given only for firm matches. Clone size is stated in some rows and not others, as once, few, many or a class when expanded.

CDR3 DNA: TGCGCCAGTGGACAGGGGAACTCTGGGGCCAACGTCCTGACTTTC
CDR3 protein: CASGQGNSGANVLTF
clone size: once
V gene: TRBV5-1
D gene: TRBD1
CDR3 length: 15
J gene: TRBJ2-6

CDR3 DNA: TGCAGCGTTGCCGGGGGGGAGTACGAGCAGTACTTC
CDR3 protein: CSVAGGEYEQYF
clone size: NA
V gene: TRBV29-1
D gene: TRBD2
CDR3 length: 12
J gene: TRBJ2-7

CDR3 DNA: TGTGCCTGGAGTGCGGACACCCCCAATCAGCCCCAGCATTTT
CDR3 protein: CAWSADTPNQPQHF
clone size: NA
V gene: TRBV30
D gene: NA
CDR3 length: 14
J gene: TRBJ1-5

CDR3 DNA: TGTGCCAGCAGCCAAGATGAGGGAACAGCCGGGGAGCTGTTTTTT
CDR3 protein: CASSQDEGTAGELFF
clone size: once
V gene: TRBV4-2
D gene: NA
CDR3 length: 15
J gene: TRBJ2-2

CDR3 DNA: TGTGCCAGCTCACCACCGGGGGGTGATGAGCAGTTCTTC
CDR3 protein: CASSPPGGDEQFF
clone size: NA
V gene: TRBV18
D gene: NA
CDR3 length: 13
J gene: TRBJ2-1

CDR3 DNA: TGTGCCAGCAGTCCGATGGACAGCTCTGGGGCCAACGTCCTGACTTTC
CDR3 protein: CASSPMDSSGANVLTF
clone size: NA
V gene: TRBV27
D gene: NA
CDR3 length: 16
J gene: TRBJ2-6

CDR3 DNA: TGTGCCAGTCGCTATCCCGGGACAAGTCGTGAGCCCCAGCATTTT
CDR3 protein: CASRYPGTSREPQHF
clone size: NA
V gene: TRBV6-1
D gene: NA
CDR3 length: 15
J gene: TRBJ1-5

CDR3 DNA: TGTGCCAGCAGCGAAGGACCGGCCTACGAGCAGTACTTC
CDR3 protein: CASSEGPAYEQYF
clone size: NA
V gene: TRBV7-6
D gene: NA
CDR3 length: 13
J gene: TRBJ2-7

CDR3 DNA: TGCGCCACCCAGACTAGCGGGGGCTCAGTAAACACCGGGGAGCTGTTTTTT
CDR3 protein: CATQTSGGSVNTGELFF
clone size: NA
V gene: TRBV10-2
D gene: TRBD2
CDR3 length: 17
J gene: TRBJ2-2

CDR3 DNA: TGCGCCAGCAGCCAAGATCGGTCAGCGGGGGGCCGGGATACGCAGTATTTT
CDR3 protein: CASSQDRSAGGRDTQYF
clone size: NA
V gene: TRBV4-1
D gene: TRBD2
CDR3 length: 17
J gene: TRBJ2-3

CDR3 DNA: TGTGCCAGCAGCTTAGGGGGACAGAAAAATGAAAAACTGTTTTTT
CDR3 protein: CASSLGGQKNEKLFF
clone size: NA
V gene: TRBV7-2
D gene: TRBD1
CDR3 length: 15
J gene: TRBJ1-4

CDR3 DNA: TGTGCCAGCAGCCCCGGGGGCCCCGCACTAAAAGCTTTCTTT
CDR3 protein: CASSPGGPALKAFF
clone size: NA
V gene: TRBV7-8
D gene: NA
CDR3 length: 14
J gene: TRBJ1-1

CDR3 DNA: TGTGCCTGGACGCCTCCGGGACAGGGGACTGAAGCTTTCTTT
CDR3 protein: CAWTPPGQGTEAFF
clone size: few
V gene: TRBV30
D gene: TRBD1
CDR3 length: 14
J gene: TRBJ1-1

CDR3 DNA: TGCAGCGTTGCCACCCACAGGGCCTCGGGAGATACGCAGTATTTT
CDR3 protein: CSVATHRASGDTQYF
clone size: NA
V gene: TRBV29-1
D gene: NA
CDR3 length: 15
J gene: TRBJ2-3

CDR3 DNA: TGTGCCAGCAGTAAGGGACAGAACTCCTACGAGCAGTACTTC
CDR3 protein: CASSKGQNSYEQYF
clone size: NA
V gene: TRBV6-5
D gene: TRBD1
CDR3 length: 14
J gene: TRBJ2-7

CDR3 DNA: TGTGCTAGTGCCAAGGACAGGGGAGAACAGCCCCAGCATTTT
CDR3 protein: CASAKDRGEQPQHF
clone size: NA
V gene: TRBV12-5
D gene: TRBD1
CDR3 length: 14
J gene: TRBJ1-5

CDR3 DNA: TGTGCCAGCAGCTTAGGACAGGGTGATGAAAAACTGTTTTTT
CDR3 protein: CASSLGQGDEKLFF
clone size: few
V gene: TRBV7-9
D gene: TRBD1
CDR3 length: 14
J gene: TRBJ1-4

CDR3 DNA: TGCGCCAGCAGCCGGGGAGGGAACCCCACCGTAGCCAAAAACATTCAGTACTTC
CDR3 protein: CASSRGGNPTVAKNIQYF
clone size: NA
V gene: TRBV4-1
D gene: TRBD2
CDR3 length: 18
J gene: TRBJ2-4

CDR3 DNA: TGCGCCAGCAGCCAGACGCGGGCCTCGGGGGTTTTCTATGGCTACACCTTC
CDR3 protein: CASSQTRASGVFYGYTF
clone size: once
V gene: TRBV4-3
D gene: NA
CDR3 length: 17
J gene: TRBJ1-2

CDR3 DNA: TGTGCCAGCAGCTTACCGCGTGGGTATGGCTACACCTTC
CDR3 protein: CASSLPRGYGYTF
clone size: NA
V gene: TRBV7-2
D gene: NA
CDR3 length: 13
J gene: TRBJ1-2

CDR3 DNA: TGTGCCAGCAGTTATCGAAGATCCTACGAGCAGTACTTC
CDR3 protein: CASSYRRSYEQYF
clone size: once
V gene: TRBV6-4
D gene: NA
CDR3 length: 13
J gene: TRBJ2-7

CDR3 DNA: TGTGCCAGTAGGACTCTTGGGACCTACAATGAGCAGTTCTTC
CDR3 protein: CASRTLGTYNEQFF
clone size: NA
V gene: TRBV19
D gene: NA
CDR3 length: 14
J gene: TRBJ2-1

CDR3 DNA: TGTGCCAGCAGTCCACAGGGGAGCTATGGCTACACCTTC
CDR3 protein: CASSPQGSYGYTF
clone size: NA
V gene: TRBV11-2
D gene: TRBD1
CDR3 length: 13
J gene: TRBJ1-2

CDR3 DNA: TGCAGTGCTAGACACCGGGAGACCCAGTACTTC
CDR3 protein: CSARHRETQYF
clone size: NA
V gene: TRBV20-1
D gene: NA
CDR3 length: 11
J gene: TRBJ2-5

CDR3 DNA: TGCGCCAGCAGTCGACTAGCGGGAGGAGCCGATACGCAGTATTTT
CDR3 protein: CASSRLAGGADTQYF
clone size: NA
V gene: TRBV4-3
D gene: TRBD2
CDR3 length: 15
J gene: TRBJ2-3

CDR3 DNA: TGCGCCAGCAGCCAAACGGACAGCTATACTGAAGCTTTCTTT
CDR3 protein: CASSQTDSYTEAFF
clone size: NA
V gene: TRBV5-1
D gene: NA
CDR3 length: 14
J gene: TRBJ1-1

CDR3 DNA: TGTGCCAGCAGCTTGGTTAGAGGGGAGGGGGAGCAGTACTTC
CDR3 protein: CASSLVRGEGEQYF
clone size: NA
V gene: TRBV5-4
D gene: TRBD2
CDR3 length: 14
J gene: TRBJ2-7

CDR3 DNA: TGTGCCAGCAGTTTAAGCCAGGGTGCAAACACCGGGGAGCTGTTTTTT
CDR3 protein: CASSLSQGANTGELFF
clone size: NA
V gene: TRBV28
D gene: NA
CDR3 length: 16
J gene: TRBJ2-2

CDR3 DNA: TGTGCCAGCAGCTTAGATGGGGGAGGGTACGAGCAGTACTTC
CDR3 protein: CASSLDGGGYEQYF
clone size: NA
V gene: TRBV11-2
D gene: TRBD2
CDR3 length: 14
J gene: TRBJ2-7